Below are 30 T cell receptor beta chains sequenced from a single sample in a study of cytomegalovirus exposure and HLA in healthy donors. The PCR had 60 Vbeta and 13 Jbeta primers. This table comes from immunoSEQ multiplex PCR, and its TCRdb copy is limited to in-frame clones, with some not included. The sample contains 200,000 or so clones, roughly 82% of which appear only once. The sample taken for sequencing was PBMCs. These receptors were collected from a woman aged 50 to 60 in good health and CMV-seropositive.

This clone appeared once. The chain joins TRBV9 to TRBJ2-3; D unresolved. CDR3 length equals 16 residues. Trimming left V 0 bases short and J 3 bases short, with 14 bases between. CDR1 is SGDLS and CDR2 is YYNGEE in the germline V gene. The CDR3 loop reads CASSVGSSAWTDTQYF. As DNA, the CDR3 is TGTGCCAGCAGCGTAGGGAGCAGTGCCTGGACAGATACGCAGTATTTT.

The rearrangement joins TRBV7-8 to TRBJ2-3; 13 nucleotides align to TRBD2. This CDR3 spans 16 amino acids. The germline CDR1 and CDR2 sequences are SGHVS and FQNEAQ. V trimming: 5 bases; J trimming: 8 bases; junction bases outside the gene matches: 10. The CDR3 sequence is CASSPTSGGVAGTQYF. Here the CDR3 DNA reads TGTGCCAGCAGCCCCACTAGCGGGGGGGTGGCGGGTACGCAGTATTTT. The variable domain in full, with the rest retrieved from reference TRBV7-8 and TRBJ2-3, is GAGVSQSPRYKVAKRGQDVALRCDPISGHVSLFWYQQALGQGPEFLTYFQNEAQLDKSGLPSDRFFAERPEGSVSTLKIQRTQQEDSAVYLCASSPTSGGVAGTQYFGPGTRLTVL.

This clone has just a few counts. Mismatch with germline at one junction end may stem from a read error. The genes are TRBV4-2 and TRBJ1-2; D remains ambiguous. The CDR3 is 13 residues long. Per the germline V gene, CDR1 is LGHNA and CDR2 is YNFKEQ. CDR3 residues: CASSQEGREFGSF. DNA for the CDR3: TGTGCCAGCAGCCAAGAAGGGCGGGAATTTGGCTCTTTC.

The chain links TRBV4-1 to TRBJ2-7; D may be TRBD2 (5 bases). Trimming shortened V by 0 bases and J by 6 bases, and 12 bases separated the two germline ends. There are 14 residues in the CDR3. In germline, CDR1 is MGHRA, CDR2 YSYEKL. Written as DNA, the CDR3 is TGCGCCAGCAGCCAAGATAGAGGGATAAGCGAGCAGTACTTC. It codes for CASSQDRGISEQYF.

The chain employs TRBV25-1 and TRBJ1-6; TRBD1 matches 7 bases. Germline V gives CDR1 MGHDK, CDR2 SYGVNS. Germline trimming cut 9 bases from V and 13 bases from J; bases unmatched to any gene: 12. This CDR3 is built from 13 residues. The DNA for the CDR3 is TGTGCCAGTCTACCCCCGACAGGGACGCCCCTCCACTTT. The encoded protein is CASLPPTGTPLHF. Looking up the rest from reference TRBV25-1 and TRBJ1-6 gives the full variable domain: EADIYQTPRYLVIGTGKKITLECSQTMGHDKMYWYQQDPGMELHLIHYSYGVNSTEKGDLSSESTVSRIRTEHFPLTLESARPSHTSQYLCASLPPTGTPLHFGNGTRLTVT.

This chain joins TRBV7-8 and TRBJ2-6, with D perhaps TRBD1 (6 bases). This CDR3 contains 18 residues. CDR1 SGHVS and CDR2 FQNEAQ come from the germline V gene. Between the trimmed V and J ends, which lost 5 bases and 1 base, there was a span of 18 bases. This chain's CDR3 is CASSARQAAGSGANVLTF. As DNA, the CDR3 is TGTGCCAGCAGCGCCCGACAGGCGGCCGGGTCTGGGGCCAACGTCCTGACTTTC.

The rearrangement links TRBV10-3 to TRBJ1-1, with a possible D match to TRBD1 (5 bases). Germline values: CDR1 ENHRY, CDR2 SYGVKD. V lost 8 bases and J 7 bases, leaving 17 bases between the germline ends. CDR3 length equals 13 residues. In DNA form, the CDR3 reads TGTGCCATCCGATCATCAGTGGGGCTTGAAGCTTTCTTT. The encoded protein is CAIRSSVGLEAFF.

This sequence joins TRBV5-1 and TRBJ1-4; the match to TRBD1 covers 7 bases. The CDR3 is made up of 16 amino acids. With V trimmed by 2 bases and J by 8 bases, 12 bases remained unmatched. Germline CDR1 and CDR2: SGHRS and YFSETQ. The CDR3 here is CASSLGDRVFVEKLFF. The CDR3, as DNA: TGCGCCAGCAGCTTAGGAGACAGGGTGTTCGTGGAAAAACTGTTTTTT.

V is TRBV5-1 and J is TRBJ1-1, with 7 bases that match TRBD1. The CDR3 consists of 16 residues. CDR1 and CDR2 from the germline V gene are SGHRS and YFSETQ. The ends lost 1 base at V and 1 base at J; junction bases unmatched: 7. The CDR3 region has the DNA TGCGCCAGCAGCTTGAACTGGGGGACAGCGAACACTGAAGCTTTCTTT. It translates to CASSLNWGTANTEAFF.

The chain has TRBV29-1 and TRBJ1-2, with D perhaps matching TRBD1 (5 bases). Germline values: CDR1 SQVTM, CDR2 ANQGSEA. With 7 bases removed from V and 3 bases from J, the gap between germline ends came to 18 bases. This CDR3 is 14 amino acids long. In DNA, the CDR3 is TGCAGCGCCGAGGGCGGGGGAGTAGACTATGGCTACACCTTC. Its protein is CSAEGGGVDYGYTF.

The rearrangement links TRBV6-6 to TRBJ1-3; D remains ambiguous. There are 14 residues in the CDR3. CDR1 and CDR2 (germline): MNHNY, SVGAGI (reference sequence). Trimming took off 7 bases at V and 0 bases at J, with 10 bases between the two ends. The CDR3 DNA reads TGTGCCAGCAAGAGAGGCCTCTCTGGAAACACCATATATTTT. Translated: CASKRGLSGNTIYF.

The chain uses TRBV6-5 and TRBJ1-2; 8 bases align to TRBD1. In germline, CDR1 is MNHEY, CDR2 SVGAGI. CDR3 length: 13 residues. The ends lost 0 bases at V and 8 bases at J; junction bases unmatched: 2. CDR3 loop: CASSYSTGGGYTF. The CDR3 DNA sequence: TGTGCCAGCAGTTACTCTACAGGGGGAGGCTACACCTTC.

Turning to this clone: A read error may produce the germline difference seen at one junction end. The chain uses TRBV7-9 and TRBJ2-1, with TRBD2 matching 9 bases. The CDR3 runs 18 residues. CDR1 and CDR2 from the germline V gene are SEHNR and FQNEAQ (reference sequence). CDR3 in amino acids: CSSSSRGGLGRHRNEQFF. DNA of the CDR3: TGTTCCAGCAGCTCGCGGGGGGGCCTGGGCAGGCATCGAAATGAGCAGTTCTTC.

The table lists this clone with a count of one. This rearrangement joins TRBV29-1 to TRBJ1-2; 7 nucleotides match TRBD1. This CDR3 contains 12 residues. Losses at the gene ends were 3 bases for V and 4 bases for J; bases not matched to a gene: 2. CDR1 and CDR2 (germline): SQVTM, ANQGSEA. The CDR3 sequence is CSVEGDSYGYTF. CDR3 DNA: TGCAGCGTTGAGGGGGACAGCTATGGCTACACCTTC.

The rearrangement uses TRBV13 and TRBJ2-7; D call uncertain. This CDR3 has 12 amino acids. V was cut by 1 base and J by 4 bases, with 5 bases left in between. Germline-derived CDR1 and CDR2 are PRHDT and FYEKMQ (reference sequence). For the CDR3, the DNA is TGTGCCAGCAGCTTAGACAGATACGAGCAGTACTTC. Translating it yields CASSLDRYEQYF.

Only one count was recorded for this clone. The chain is built from TRBV28 and TRBJ2-7, with TRBD1 matching 7 bases. The CDR3 totals 17 residues. Trimming cost V 6 bases and J 0 bases; bases outside gene matches: 14. The germline CDR1 and CDR2 sequences are MDHEN and SYDVKM. The CDR3 DNA follows: TGTGCCAGCAGCTTCCCAGGGGGAAGGAGGAGCTCCTACGAGCAGTACTTC. This sequence encodes CASSFPGGRRSSYEQYF.

CDR3 in amino acids: CASSLSTARKAFF. The CDR3 nucleotides are TGTGCCAGCAGTTTATCGACGGCTAGGAAAGCTTTCTTT. The chain uses TRBV28 and TRBJ1-1; the D is unclear. The CDR3 totals 13 residues. Deletions cut 1 base from V and 9 bases from J, with 12 bases between. CDR1 and CDR2 from the germline V gene are MDHEN and SYDVKM.

The chain combines TRBV7-2 with TRBJ2-5; maybe TRBD2 (7 bases). The V end lost 3 bases, the J end lost 4 bases, and 15 bases lay between the germline ends. The CDR3 totals 15 residues. In germline, CDR1 is SGHTA, CDR2 FQGNSA. The CDR3 sequence is CASSLAPRGGETQYF. The CDR3 DNA is TGTGCCAGCAGCTTGGCTCCTAGGGGGGGAGAGACCCAGTACTTC.

The V gene is TRBV30, the J gene TRBJ1-2, with D unresolved. V was clipped by 0 bases and J by 1 base, with 9 bases between them. This CDR3 has 14 amino acids. Germline assignment: CDR1 GTSNPN and CDR2 SVGIG (reference sequence). CDR3 DNA: TGTGCCTGGAGTGTTAGTAGCCTTAACTATGGCTACACCTTC. It encodes CAWSVSSLNYGYTF. Together with reference TRBV30 and TRBJ1-2, the CDR3 gives the full variable domain: SQTIHQWPATLVQPVGSPLSLECTVEGTSNPNLYWYRQAAGRGLQLLFYSVGIGQISSEVPQNLSASRPQDRQFILSSKKLLLSDSGFYLCAWSVSSLNYGYTFGSGTRLTVV.

The rearrangement joins TRBV12-5 to TRBJ1-4, with 8 bases aligning to TRBD1. CDR1 and CDR2 from the germline V gene are LGHNT and FRNRAP. The junction had 11 bases not matched to a gene; V was cut back by 6 bases and J by 5 bases. This CDR3 region has 16 residues. CDR3 residues: CASGIDQGAVNEKLFF. Written as DNA, the CDR3 is TGTGCTAGTGGCATCGACCAGGGGGCTGTAAATGAAAAACTGTTTTTT.

The CDR3 sequence: CASSYQGGRDTEAFF. The CDR3 DNA sequence: TGTGCCAGCAGTTACCAAGGGGGCAGGGACACTGAAGCTTTCTTT. The rearrangement uses TRBV6-6 and TRBJ1-1; 7 nucleotides match TRBD1. V lost 2 bases, J lost 3 bases, and 6 bases stayed unmatched. The CDR3 length is 15 residues. CDR1 is MNHNY and CDR2 is SVGAGI in the germline V gene (reference sequence).

This chain connects TRBV27 to TRBJ2-5, with 7 bases that match TRBD2. V shed 6 bases, J shed 2 bases, and the junction held 15 bases outside the gene matches. The CDR3 length is 17 residues. Germline V gene lookup returns CDR1 MNHEY and CDR2 SMNVEV (reference sequence). The CDR3 spells CASSTSRVAGVQETQYF. The CDR3 DNA sequence: TGTGCCAGCAGCACTTCTAGGGTAGCGGGTGTACAAGAGACCCAGTACTTC.

This chain uses TRBV6-1 with TRBJ1-5; D not resolved. The germline V and J ends were trimmed by 3 bases and 4 bases, with 4 bases remaining between them. This CDR3 has 12 amino acids. The germline V gene has CDR1 MNHNS and CDR2 SASEGT. CDR3: CASSERNQPQHF. The CDR3 region has the DNA TGTGCCAGCAGTGAGCGGAATCAGCCCCAGCATTTT.

A few counts support this clone. The chain combines TRBV10-3 with TRBJ1-1; D remains ambiguous. CDR3 length: 13 residues. The germline gives CDR1 ENHRY, CDR2 SYGVKD. The V gene lost 2 bases and the J gene lost 3 bases, with 7 bases spanning the gap. The CDR3 here is CAISEMADTEAFF. The CDR3 DNA reads as TGTGCCATCAGTGAGATGGCAGACACTGAAGCTTTCTTT.

V and J are TRBV18 and TRBJ1-6; D unresolved. Trimming cost V 2 bases and J 3 bases, with 8 bases left between them. CDR3 size: 15 residues. Germline V CDR1 and CDR2: KGHSH, LQKENI. The CDR3 region is CASSPGGFYNSPLHF. The CDR3 DNA reads as TGTGCCAGCTCACCAGGAGGGTTCTATAATTCACCCCTCCACTTT. The full variable domain, in which reference TRBV18 and TRBJ1-6 provide the parts outside the CDR3, is NAGVMQNPRHLVRRRGQEARLRCSPMKGHSHVYWYRQLPEEGLKFMVYLQKENIIDESGMPKERFSAEFPKEGPSILRIQQVVRGDSAAYFCASSPGGFYNSPLHFGNGTRLTVT.

The V and J genes are TRBV6-1 and TRBJ1-6; 9 bases map to TRBD1. This CDR3 is built from 15 residues. In germline, CDR1 is MNHNS, CDR2 SASEGT. V lost 3 bases and J lost 9; bases outside the gene matches: 6. The CDR3 protein is CASSDEDRGSSPLHF. The CDR3 nucleotides read TGTGCCAGCAGTGATGAGGACAGGGGCTCTTCACCCCTCCACTTT.

The V call is TRBV15, the J call TRBJ1-5, with D perhaps TRBD1 (6 bases). Looked up from germline, CDR1 is LNHNV and CDR2 is YYDKDF (reference sequence). The CDR3 loop spans 16 amino acids. Deletions cut 3 bases from V and 5 bases from J, with 17 bases between. The CDR3 region has the DNA TGTGCCACCAGCAGGGGGAGGGGGGGGGAACATCAGCCCCAGCATTTT. Translated, it gives CATSRGRGGEHQPQHF.

The rearrangement uses TRBV6-1 and TRBJ1-1; 8 nucleotides line up with TRBD1. The J segment lost 3 bases and the V segment lost 2 bases, leaving 5 bases of the junction unmatched. The CDR3 contains 15 residues. From germline, CDR1 is MNHNS and CDR2 SASEGT. The CDR3 DNA reads as TGTGCCAGCAGTGAAAGGGACAGGAGGGACACTGAAGCTTTCTTT. This codes for CASSERDRRDTEAFF.

This clone was detected only a few times. This rearrangement joins TRBV2 to TRBJ2-1, with 8 nucleotides matching TRBD2. With V trimmed by 3 bases and J by 4 bases, 5 bases remained unmatched. The CDR3 runs 15 residues. Germline V CDR1 and CDR2: SNHLY, FYNNEI. CDR3 residues: CASSDGGAGYNEQFF. CDR3 sequence (DNA): TGTGCCAGCAGTGACGGGGGGGCCGGATACAATGAGCAGTTCTTC.

This chain uses TRBV6-5 with TRBJ2-5; D might be TRBD1 (6 bases). CDR3 length: 14 residues. The V gene lost 5 bases and the J gene lost 2 bases, with 12 bases spanning the gap. Germline loops: CDR1 MNHEY, CDR2 SVGAGI. This CDR3 reads CASSVMGAQETQYF. DNA for the CDR3: TGTGCCAGCAGTGTGATGGGGGCTCAAGAGACCCAGTACTTC.